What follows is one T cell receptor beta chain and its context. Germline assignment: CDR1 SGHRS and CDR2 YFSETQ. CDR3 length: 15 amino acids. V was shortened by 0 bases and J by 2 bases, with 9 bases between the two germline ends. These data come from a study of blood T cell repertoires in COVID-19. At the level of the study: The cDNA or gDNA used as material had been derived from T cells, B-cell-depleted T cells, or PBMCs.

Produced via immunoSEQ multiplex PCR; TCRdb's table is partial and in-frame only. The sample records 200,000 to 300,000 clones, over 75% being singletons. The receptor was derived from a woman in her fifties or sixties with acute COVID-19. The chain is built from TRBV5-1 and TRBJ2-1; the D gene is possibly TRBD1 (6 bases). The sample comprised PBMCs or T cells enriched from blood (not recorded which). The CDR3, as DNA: TGCGCCAGCAGCTTGGCGGGGACACCCTACAATGAGCAGTTCTTC. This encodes CASSLAGTPYNEQFF.